The 11 T cell receptor beta chains presented below share a single source sample, sequenced in a study of OX40 agonist ivuxolimab in advanced cancers. TCRdb keeps only in-frame clones here, not all; method: immunoSEQ multiplex PCR. The table records 82,000 or so clones, more than 90% of them present only once. The sample was CD4+ or CD8+ T cells sorted from blood, taken in a trial of the OX40 agonist ivuxolimab. All receptors come from an adult with an advanced solid tumor such as melanoma, head and neck, liver or kidney cancer.

The chain links TRBV11-2 to TRBJ2-3, with 9 bases matching TRBD2. The ends lost 5 bases at V and 7 bases at J; junction bases unmatched: 7. Germline lookup yields CDR1 SGHAT and CDR2 FQNNGV. The CDR3 contains 14 residues. The CDR3 sequence is CASSPAGGPYTQYF. The CDR3, as DNA: TGTGCCAGCAGCCCGGCGGGGGGGCCATATACGCAGTATTTT.

V is TRBV5-6 and J is TRBJ1-5; tentative D call: TRBD1 (5 bases). The CDR3 runs 15 residues. The V end lost 0 bases, the J end lost 6 bases, and 13 bases lay between the germline ends. The germline CDR1 and CDR2 sequences are SGHDT and YYEEEE. CDR3 nucleotide sequence: TGTGCCAGCAGCTTGGCCCCGGGAAGGGGTCAGCCCCAGCATTTT. Its protein product is CASSLAPGRGQPQHF.

This clone was seen just once. The chain carries TRBV4-1 and TRBJ1-5, with D unclear. Trimming shortened V by 3 bases and J by 2 bases, and 8 bases separated the two germline ends. CDR3 length: 14 amino acids. CDR1 and CDR2 from the germline V gene are MGHRA and YSYEKL. The DNA of the CDR3 is TGCGCCAGCAGCCATACCGGGGGCAATCAGCCCCAGCATTTT. Translated, it gives CASSHTGGNQPQHF.

The rearrangement joins TRBV6-5 to TRBJ2-7; tentatively, D is TRBD2 (6 bases). Trimming took 7 bases from V and 5 from J, leaving 18 bases between them. CDR1 is MNHEY, CDR2 SVGAGI, per germline. CDR3 length: 14 amino acids. The CDR3 reads CASTSGGAMNEQYF. The CDR3, as DNA: TGTGCCAGCACCTCCGGGGGTGCCATGAACGAGCAGTACTTC.

The rearrangement uses TRBV19 and TRBJ1-1; D ambiguous. The germline CDR1 and CDR2 sequences are LNHDA and SQIVND (reference sequence). With 7 bases removed from V and 1 base from J, the gap between germline ends came to 13 bases. This CDR3 has 14 amino acids. CDR3 nucleotide sequence: TGTGCCAGTACTCCCCGGGCGGAGAACACTGAAGCTTTCTTT. This sequence encodes CASTPRAENTEAFF.

The chain is built from TRBV7-4 and TRBJ1-6; tentatively, D is TRBD1 (6 bases). The V end lost 2 bases, the J end lost 10 bases, and 21 bases lay between the germline ends. Germline loops: CDR1 SGHVT, CDR2 SQSDAQ. There are 17 residues in the CDR3. The DNA for the CDR3 is TGTGCCAGCAGCTTAAACTACTTGGAGGGGGAGGACTCACCCCTCCACTTT. Protein sequence: CASSLNYLEGEDSPLHF.

This clone occurred once. In DNA form, the CDR3 reads TGTGCCAGCAATAGGATTTTCACAGATACGCAGTATTTT. Translation: CASNRIFTDTQYF. This chain connects TRBV2 to TRBJ2-3; D unresolved. The CDR3 has 13 amino acids. Deletions cut 7 bases from V and 2 bases from J, with 10 bases between. Germline assignment: CDR1 SNHLY and CDR2 FYNNEI. The entire variable domain, with the rest obtained from reference TRBV2 and TRBJ2-3, is as follows: EPEVTQTPSHQVTQMGQEVILRCVPISNHLYFYWYRQILGQKVEFLVSFYNNEISEKSEIFDDQFSVERPDGSNFTLKIRSTKLEDSAMYFCASNRIFTDTQYFGPGTRLTVL.

This clone was recorded once. At one of its ends the junction is not consistent with the germline gene, which may arise from a read error. This sequence joins TRBV7-7 and TRBJ1-4, with D uncertain. Per the germline V gene, CDR1 is SSHAT and CDR2 is FNYEAQ (reference sequence). The CDR3 is 15 residues long. CDR3 sequence reads: CASSPLSGPGEKLFF. CDR3 DNA: TGTGCTAGCAGCCCCCTCTCGGGCCCTGGAGAAAAACTGTTTTTT.

The gene calls are TRBV7-8 and TRBJ2-1, with 8 bases matching TRBD2. CDR1 is SGHVS and CDR2 is FQNEAQ in the germline V gene. This CDR3 has 14 amino acids. Trimming at V came to 7 bases and at J to 9 bases, leaving 11 bases not matched to a gene. For the CDR3, the DNA is TGTGCCAGCAACCTGATAGCGGGATGGGGTGAGCAGTTCTTC. Amino acids: CASNLIAGWGEQFF.

The chain links TRBV10-3 to TRBJ2-7; 13 bases agree with TRBD2. The V gene end was trimmed by 8 bases and the J gene end by 5 bases; junction bases not matched to a gene: 6. The V gene's germline CDR1 is ENHRY and CDR2 SYGVKD. The CDR3 is made up of 14 amino acids. CDR3 sequence: CAIGTSGVGNEQYF. CDR3 DNA sequence: TGTGCCATCGGGACTAGCGGGGTGGGGAACGAGCAGTACTTC.

The chain has TRBV30 and TRBJ1-1; unclear D gene. CDR1 is GTSNPN, CDR2 SVGIG, per germline (reference sequence). V lost 3 bases, J lost 4 bases, and 3 bases lay in between. The CDR3 sequence is 10 residues long. The CDR3: CAWRGTEAFF. The CDR3, as DNA: TGTGCCTGGAGAGGCACTGAAGCTTTCTTT.